The T cell receptor (beta chain) under discussion was sequenced for a study of control samples from healthy donors and cancer patients. CDR1 and CDR2 from the germline V gene are SGHDT and YYEEEE. The CDR3 is 12 residues long. Trimming pared 2 bases from V and 6 bases from J, leaving 7 bases between. The protocol was immunoSEQ multiplex PCR, while the TCRdb copy is restricted to in-frame clones and leaves out a portion. The repertoire holds approximately 93,000 clones, with less than 90% as singletons. Source material: PBMCs. This receptor was obtained from a woman aged 45-60 years with colorectal cancer. The chain is built from TRBV5-6 and TRBJ2-3; D may be TRBD1 or TRBD2 (5 bases each). The CDR3 DNA reads TGTGCCAGCAGCTTTGGGGGTGATACGCAGTATTTT. Protein product: CASSFGGDTQYF.